This T cell receptor (beta chain) is from a study of shared clonotypes between healthy human individuals. General study results and limits: The four-donor shared clonotypes exceeded non-shared clonotypes in generation probability, with non-shared ones scoring lower.

Using about 220 ng DNA, around 30,000 T cell genomes, the sorted-subset replicate PCRs were run. The assay was immunoSEQ multiplex PCR, and TCRdb's table has in-frame clones only and misses some. The sample lists 1.6 million or so clones; roughly 96% were seen once. The CDR3 totals 15 residues. Germline CDR1 is KGHSH and CDR2 is LQKENI. V was cut by 2 bases and J by 17 bases, with 24 bases left in between. Notes on this clone: No antigen is known for it.

The chain uses TRBV18 and TRBJ1-4; D perhaps matches TRBD1 (5 bases). The source is a man aged 30 to 39 in good health. The specimen was naive CD4+ T cells sorted from blood. The subset: CD45RA+ positively selected. CDR3 protein: CASSPMAAGLGDRFF. The CDR3 nucleotides read TGTGCCAGCTCACCAATGGCTGCAGGACTAGGGGACCGATTTTTT.